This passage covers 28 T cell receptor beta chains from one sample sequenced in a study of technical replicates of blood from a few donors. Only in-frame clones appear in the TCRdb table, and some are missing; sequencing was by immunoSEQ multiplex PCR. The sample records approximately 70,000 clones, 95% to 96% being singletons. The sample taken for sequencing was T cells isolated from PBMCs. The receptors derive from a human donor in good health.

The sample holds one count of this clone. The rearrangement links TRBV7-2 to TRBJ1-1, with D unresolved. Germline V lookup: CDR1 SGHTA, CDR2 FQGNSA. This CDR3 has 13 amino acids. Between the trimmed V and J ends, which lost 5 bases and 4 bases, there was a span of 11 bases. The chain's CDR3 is CASSPGSRTEAFF. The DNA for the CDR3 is TGTGCCAGCAGCCCCGGTAGCCGCACTGAAGCTTTCTTT.

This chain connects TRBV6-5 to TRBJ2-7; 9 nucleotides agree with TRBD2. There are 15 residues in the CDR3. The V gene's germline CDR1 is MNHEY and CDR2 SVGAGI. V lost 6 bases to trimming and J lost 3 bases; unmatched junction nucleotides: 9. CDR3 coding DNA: TGTGCCAGCAGCCTCGGACTAGCGCAATACTACGAGCAGTACTTC. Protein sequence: CASSLGLAQYYEQYF.

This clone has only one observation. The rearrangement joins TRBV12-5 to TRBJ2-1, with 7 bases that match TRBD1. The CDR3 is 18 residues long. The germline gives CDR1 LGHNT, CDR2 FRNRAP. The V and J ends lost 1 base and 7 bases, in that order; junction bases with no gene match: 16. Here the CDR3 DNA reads TGTGCTAGTGGTTTGGCTCTGACAGGGACGAAGAGGACAAATGAGCAGTTCTTC. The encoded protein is CASGLALTGTKRTNEQFF.

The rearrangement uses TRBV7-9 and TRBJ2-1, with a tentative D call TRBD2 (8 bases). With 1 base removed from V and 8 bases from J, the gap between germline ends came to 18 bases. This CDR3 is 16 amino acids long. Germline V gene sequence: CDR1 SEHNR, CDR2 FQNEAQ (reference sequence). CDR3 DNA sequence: TGTGCCAGCAGCTTAGGGTCGGGACTAGGGGGCCATGAGCAGTTCTTC. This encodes CASSLGSGLGGHEQFF.

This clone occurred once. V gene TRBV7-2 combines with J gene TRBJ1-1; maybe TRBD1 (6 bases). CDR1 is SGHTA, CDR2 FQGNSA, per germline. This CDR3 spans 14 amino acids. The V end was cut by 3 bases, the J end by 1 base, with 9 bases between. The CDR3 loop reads CASSLGHQNTEAFF. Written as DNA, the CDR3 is TGTGCCAGCAGCTTGGGACACCAGAACACTGAAGCTTTCTTT.

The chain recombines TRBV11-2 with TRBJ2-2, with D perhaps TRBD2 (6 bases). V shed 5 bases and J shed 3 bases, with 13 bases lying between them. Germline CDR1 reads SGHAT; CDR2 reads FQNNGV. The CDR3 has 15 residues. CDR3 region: CASSPRLVDTGELFF. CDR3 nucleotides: TGTGCCAGCAGCCCTCGACTAGTCGACACCGGGGAGCTGTTTTTT.

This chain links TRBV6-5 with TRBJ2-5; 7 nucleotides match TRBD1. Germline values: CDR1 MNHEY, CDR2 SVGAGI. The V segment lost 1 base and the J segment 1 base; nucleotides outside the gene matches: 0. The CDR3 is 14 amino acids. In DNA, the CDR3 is TGTGCCAGCAGTTACTGGGACAGCCAAGAGACCCAGTACTTC. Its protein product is CASSYWDSQETQYF.

Here the CDR3 reads CASSEDRGEQYF. The CDR3 nucleotides read TGTGCCAGCAGTGAAGACAGGGGCGAGCAGTACTTC. This chain joins TRBV25-1 and TRBJ2-7; 8 positions match TRBD1. The CDR3 extends over 12 amino acids. Germline CDR1 is MGHDK and CDR2 is SYGVNS. Trimming cost V 2 bases and J 6 bases; bases outside gene matches: 0.

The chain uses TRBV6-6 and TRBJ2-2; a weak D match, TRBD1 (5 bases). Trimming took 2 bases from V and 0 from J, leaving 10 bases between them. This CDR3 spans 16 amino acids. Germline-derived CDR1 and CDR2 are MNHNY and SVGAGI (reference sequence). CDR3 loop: CASSYPTGSNTGELFF. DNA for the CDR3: TGTGCCAGCAGTTACCCCACAGGCTCGAACACCGGGGAGCTGTTTTTT.

The CDR3 sequence: CASERFDEQYF. CDR3 nucleotide sequence: TGTGCCAGCGAACGGTTTGACGAGCAGTACTTC. V and J are TRBV28 and TRBJ2-7; the D is unclear. This CDR3 is 11 amino acids long. V was cut by 8 bases and J by 5 bases, with 10 bases left in between. Germline assignment: CDR1 MDHEN and CDR2 SYDVKM. Combining the CDR3 with reference TRBV28 and TRBJ2-7 gives the whole variable domain DVKVTQSSRYLVKRTGEKVFLECVQDMDHENMFWYRQDPGLGLRLIYFSYDVKMKEKGDIPEGYSVSREKKERFSLILESASTNQTSMYLCASERFDEQYFGPGTRLTVT.

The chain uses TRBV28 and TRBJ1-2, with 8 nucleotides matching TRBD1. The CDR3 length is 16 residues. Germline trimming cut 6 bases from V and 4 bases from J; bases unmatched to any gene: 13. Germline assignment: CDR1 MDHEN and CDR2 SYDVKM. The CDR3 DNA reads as TGTGCCAGCAGCCAATATCAGGGGGCAGGTAGCTATGGCTACACCTTC. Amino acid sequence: CASSQYQGAGSYGYTF.

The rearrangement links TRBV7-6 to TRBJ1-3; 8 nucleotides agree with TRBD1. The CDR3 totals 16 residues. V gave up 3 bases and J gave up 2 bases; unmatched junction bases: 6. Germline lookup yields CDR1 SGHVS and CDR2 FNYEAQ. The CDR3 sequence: CASSLTGRGPGNTIYF. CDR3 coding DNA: TGTGCCAGCAGCTTGACAGGCAGGGGGCCTGGAAACACCATATATTTT.

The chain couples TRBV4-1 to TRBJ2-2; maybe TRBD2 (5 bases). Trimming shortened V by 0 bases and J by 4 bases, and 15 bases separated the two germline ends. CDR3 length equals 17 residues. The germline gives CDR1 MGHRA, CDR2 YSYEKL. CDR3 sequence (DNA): TGCGCCAGCAGCCAAGATAGCGCGGGCGTGGGCACCGGGGAGCTGTTTTTT. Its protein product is CASSQDSAGVGTGELFF.

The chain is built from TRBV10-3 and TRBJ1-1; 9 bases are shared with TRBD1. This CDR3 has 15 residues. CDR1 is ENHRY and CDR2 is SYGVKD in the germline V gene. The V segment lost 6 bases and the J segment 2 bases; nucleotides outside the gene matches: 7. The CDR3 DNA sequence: TGTGCCATCAGAGAACAGGGGGCCACTAACACTGAAGCTTTCTTT. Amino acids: CAIREQGATNTEAFF.

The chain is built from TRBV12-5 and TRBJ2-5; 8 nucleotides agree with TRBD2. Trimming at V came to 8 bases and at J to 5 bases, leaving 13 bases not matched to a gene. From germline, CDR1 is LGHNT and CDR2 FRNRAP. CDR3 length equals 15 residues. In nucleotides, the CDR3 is TGTGCTAGTCCTAATAGCGGGGCCTACCTGGAGACCCAGTACTTC. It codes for CASPNSGAYLETQYF.

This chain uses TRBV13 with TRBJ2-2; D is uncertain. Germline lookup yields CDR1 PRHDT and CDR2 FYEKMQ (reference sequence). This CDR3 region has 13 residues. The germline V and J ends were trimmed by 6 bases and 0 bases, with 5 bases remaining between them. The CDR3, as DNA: TGTGCCAGCAGGAGCCCGAACACCGGGGAGCTGTTTTTT. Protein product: CASRSPNTGELFF.

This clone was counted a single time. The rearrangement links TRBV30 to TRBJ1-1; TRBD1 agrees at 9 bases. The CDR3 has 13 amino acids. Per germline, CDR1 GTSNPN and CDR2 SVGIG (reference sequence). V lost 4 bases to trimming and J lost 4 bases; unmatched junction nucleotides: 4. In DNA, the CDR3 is TGTGCCTGGACCCCGACAGGGGGCACTGAAGCTTTCTTT. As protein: CAWTPTGGTEAFF.

The DNA for the CDR3 is TGTGCCAGCAGATCAGACAGCGGGGCCACAGATACGCAGTATTTT. Protein: CASRSDSGATDTQYF. The chain uses TRBV6-6 and TRBJ2-3, with 7 bases lining up with TRBD2. This CDR3 is built from 15 residues. Unmatched junction bases numbered 8, after V lost 6 bases and J lost 2 bases. Germline V lookup: CDR1 MNHNY, CDR2 SVGAGI (reference sequence).

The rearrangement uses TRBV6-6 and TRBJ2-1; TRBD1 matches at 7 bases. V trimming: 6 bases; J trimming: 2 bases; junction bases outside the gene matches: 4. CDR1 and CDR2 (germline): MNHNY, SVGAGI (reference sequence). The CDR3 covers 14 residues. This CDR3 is CASRRTGPYNEQFF. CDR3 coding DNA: TGTGCCAGCAGGAGGACAGGTCCCTACAATGAGCAGTTCTTC.

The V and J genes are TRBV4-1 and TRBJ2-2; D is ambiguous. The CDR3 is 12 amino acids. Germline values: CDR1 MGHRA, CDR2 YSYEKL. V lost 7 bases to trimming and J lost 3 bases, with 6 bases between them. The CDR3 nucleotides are TGCGCCAGCATAACGGACACCGGGGAGCTGTTTTTT. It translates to CASITDTGELFF.

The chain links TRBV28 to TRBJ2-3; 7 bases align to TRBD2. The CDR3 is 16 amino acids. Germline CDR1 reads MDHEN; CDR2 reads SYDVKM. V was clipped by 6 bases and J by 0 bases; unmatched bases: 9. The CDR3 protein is CASSRTRLSSTDTQYF. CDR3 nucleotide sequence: TGTGCCAGCAGCAGGACTAGGCTTAGTAGCACAGATACGCAGTATTTT.

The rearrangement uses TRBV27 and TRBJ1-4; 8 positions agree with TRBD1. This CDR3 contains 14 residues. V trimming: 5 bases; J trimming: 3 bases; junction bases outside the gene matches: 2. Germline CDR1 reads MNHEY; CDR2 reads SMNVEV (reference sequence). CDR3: CASSQQGANEKLFF. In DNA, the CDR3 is TGTGCCAGCAGTCAACAGGGGGCTAATGAAAAACTGTTTTTT.

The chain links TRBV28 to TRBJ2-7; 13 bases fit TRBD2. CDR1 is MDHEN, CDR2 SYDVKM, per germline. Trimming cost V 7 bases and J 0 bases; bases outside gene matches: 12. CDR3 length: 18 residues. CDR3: CASNTGLAGDLGSYEQYF. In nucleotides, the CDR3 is TGTGCCAGCAATACCGGACTAGCGGGAGACCTCGGCTCCTACGAGCAGTACTTC. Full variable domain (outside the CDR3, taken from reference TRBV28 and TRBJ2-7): DVKVTQSSRYLVKRTGEKVFLECVQDMDHENMFWYRQDPGLGLRLIYFSYDVKMKEKGDIPEGYSVSREKKERFSLILESASTNQTSMYLCASNTGLAGDLGSYEQYFGPGTRLTVT.

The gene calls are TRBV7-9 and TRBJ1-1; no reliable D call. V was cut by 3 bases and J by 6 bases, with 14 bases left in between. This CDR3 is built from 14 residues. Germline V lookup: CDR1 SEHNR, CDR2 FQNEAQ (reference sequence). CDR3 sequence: CASSFLAGPPEAFF. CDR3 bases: TGTGCCAGCAGCTTCCTGGCAGGTCCCCCTGAAGCTTTCTTT.

The CDR3 bases are TGTGCCAGCTCACCACGCAGGGAATATAATTCACCCCTCCACTTT. Its translation is CASSPRREYNSPLHF. The rearrangement joins TRBV18 to TRBJ1-6; D perhaps matches TRBD1 (5 bases). Trimming shortened V by 1 base and J by 4 bases, and 8 bases separated the two germline ends. Germline lookup yields CDR1 KGHSH and CDR2 LQKENI. The CDR3 has 15 residues.

CDR3 nucleotide sequence: TGTGCCAGCAGCGAGGGGACAGGCCGTATCGCCGAGTTCTTC. This translates into CASSEGTGRIAEFF. V gene TRBV5-5 combines with J gene TRBJ2-1; 8 nucleotides line up with TRBD1. This CDR3 contains 14 residues. V dropped 4 bases and J dropped 14; count of bases not matched to a gene: 14. CDR1 and CDR2 from the germline V gene are SGHKS and YYEKEE (reference sequence). Full variable domain (rest looked up from reference TRBV5-5 and TRBJ2-1): DAGVTQSPTHLIKTRGQQVTLRCSPISGHKSVSWYQQVLGQGPQFIFQYYEKEERGRGNFPDRFSARQFPNYSSELNVNALLLGDSALYLCASSEGTGRIAEFFGPGTRLTVL.

The CDR3 sequence is CASSLGVKGGDTEAFF. The CDR3 region has the DNA TGTGCCAGCAGCCTGGGGGTGAAGGGAGGAGACACTGAAGCTTTCTTT. The chain is built from TRBV5-4 and TRBJ1-1; perhaps TRBD1 as D (5 bases). Germline CDR1 reads SGHNT; CDR2 reads YYREEE (reference sequence). The V end was cut by 4 bases, the J end by 3 bases, with 19 bases between. The CDR3 is 16 residues long.

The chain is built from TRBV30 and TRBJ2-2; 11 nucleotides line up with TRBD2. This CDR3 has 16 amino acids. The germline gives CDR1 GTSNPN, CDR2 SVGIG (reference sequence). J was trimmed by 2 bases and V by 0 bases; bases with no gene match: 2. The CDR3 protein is CAWSVGLAGNTGELFF. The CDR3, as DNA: TGTGCCTGGAGTGTTGGACTAGCGGGTAACACCGGGGAGCTGTTTTTT.